This record concerns one T cell receptor (beta chain) sequence. Its antigen has not been determined. No much larger clone exists at a distance of one base, and base qualities are not known. A single peripheral blood draw of roughly 0.11 L on average was collected from each donor into heparinised tubes. A BD FACSAria II and a panel including CD45RO, CCR7, CD25, CD127, CD95 and CD27 were used to sort naive, central memory, regulatory and stem cell-like memory CD4+ T cells. Purity was above 95% for every sorted population. PBMCs were isolated immediately by Lymphoprep density gradient centrifugation and stained directly without culture. To minimize batch effects, samples were stained and sorted in pairs, one healthy donor with one patient per experiment. All of the isolated RNA was reverse transcribed with the High Capacity cDNA Reverse Transcription Kit, so expressed TCRB transcripts were sequenced. Naive, central memory and regulatory T cell samples underwent deep immunoSEQ sequencing, averaging around 3.7 million total reads per sample. Sorted cells were lysed in RLT buffer and RNA was extracted with DNase-treated RNeasy Micro or Mini kits, depending on cell number. Each cell subset was processed separately to prevent cross-contamination, with patient and healthy donor samples processed together. Using the immunoSEQ multiplex PCR, TCRB sequences were amplified from cDNA into 87-bp fragments spanning the CDR3 region. The amplicons were sequenced using the Illumina HiSeq platform. The paper's processing steps were these. PCR bias was corrected computationally using synthetic template baselines, and reads within Hamming distance 2 were collapsed, with unmergeable singletons discarded. Reads were aligned to IMGT to assign V, D and J genes, CDR3 length, and insertions or deletions at six rearrangement sites. Within each subset, clonotype counts were normalized to sorted cell number, and only after that were true diversity and Gini coefficients computed with the tcR R package. Repertoire sharing was quantified using the overlap coefficient calculated on TCRB nucleotide sequences. Out-of-frame TCRB sequences from naive cells were analyzed to stand in for the pre-selection repertoire. Imported from immuneACCESS, the table was reduced by TCRdb to in-frame sequences with V and J called. These copies leave out some clones; in studies compared against another copy, an unresolved V gene accounts for under half, and the cause of the remainder is not known. V, J and clone size derive from that table, while D and trimming were established from the DNA sequence. In this sample the table shows 400,000 to 450,000 clones, 11% to 15% of which occur a single time. Of the sample, 0.03% to 0.04% falls within the top ten clones.

This sample was taken from a study of beta chain features in type 1 diabetes (dated by TCRdb to the late 2010s). About the full investigation: No differences in mean age, gender distribution, total cell number or subset yield were found between patients and healthy donors. The study compared TCRB repertoires of sorted circulating CD4+ T cell subsets between recently diagnosed type 1 diabetes patients and matched healthy donors. Regulatory and stem cell-like memory subsets were obtained from only 8 patients and roughly eight healthy donors, while naive and central memory subsets were obtained from all 30 or so donors. A total of roughly 99 million sorted cells were examined across all samples, and the number of cells per subset was strongly correlated with RNA yield. The study at large found these results: Only small numbers of individuals were included in the HLA sub-analyses, which left unresolved whether HLA type had any influence on TCRB rearrangement. Fewer insertions and more nucleotide deletions at VDJ recombination sites were observed in patients with type 1 diabetes, implying thymic rearrangement abnormalities. Naive, central memory and regulatory TCRB repertoires appeared to be more alike among patients than among healthy donors. In all four CD4+ subsets, TCRB CDR3 length was moderately but significantly shorter in type 1 diabetes patients. Because cDNA was sequenced instead of genomic DNA, highly expressing activated cells could be over-represented, though the groups showed no difference in activation or CD3 levels. PCR may preferentially amplify shorter templates, but because patient and control samples were amplified and corrected together, any resulting skew would affect both groups equally.

There are 13 amino acids in the CDR3, from cysteine to phenylalanine inclusive. The entry retains the CDR3 DNA only, 39 bases that are in frame from base 1. CDR1 LNHDA and CDR2 SQIVND were looked up in the germline V gene (reference sequence). V was cut back by 5 bases and J by 5 bases, leaving a gap of 12 bases between them. The V and J segments used are TRBV19 and TRBJ2-5; no D gene call is confident. The receptor was derived from a man between 25 and 39 years old in good health. The sample taken for sequencing was naive CD4+ T cells from blood. This specimen's cell subset or site label, per the study, means: true naive CD4+ T cells. Here the CDR3 is given as CASSSMGRETQYF. Read as DNA, the sequence is TGTGCCAGTAGTTCCATGGGTCGGGAGACCCAGTACTTC.